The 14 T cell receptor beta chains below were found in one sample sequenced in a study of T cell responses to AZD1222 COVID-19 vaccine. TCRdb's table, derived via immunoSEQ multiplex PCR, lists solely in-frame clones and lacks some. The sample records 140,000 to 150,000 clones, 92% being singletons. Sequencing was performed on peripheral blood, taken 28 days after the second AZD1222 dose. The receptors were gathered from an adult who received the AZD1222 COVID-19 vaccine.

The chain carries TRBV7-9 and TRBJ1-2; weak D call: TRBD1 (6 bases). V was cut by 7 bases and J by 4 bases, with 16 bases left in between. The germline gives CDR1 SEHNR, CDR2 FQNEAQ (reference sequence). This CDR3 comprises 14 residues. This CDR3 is CASNRDTLGYGYTF. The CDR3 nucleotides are TGTGCCAGCAACCGGGACACCCTAGGCTATGGCTACACCTTC.

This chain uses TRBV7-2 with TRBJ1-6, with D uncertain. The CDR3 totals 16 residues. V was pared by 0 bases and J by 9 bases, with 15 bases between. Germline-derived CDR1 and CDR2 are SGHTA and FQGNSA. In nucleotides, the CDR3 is TGTGCCAGCAGCTTAGCCCCGCGGGGAACCGCTTCACCCCTCCACTTT. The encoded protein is CASSLAPRGTASPLHF.

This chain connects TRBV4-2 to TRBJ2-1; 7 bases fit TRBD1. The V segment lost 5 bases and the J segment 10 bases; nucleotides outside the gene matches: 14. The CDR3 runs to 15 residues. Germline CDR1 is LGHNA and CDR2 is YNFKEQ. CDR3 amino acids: CASSSPDREYQEQFF. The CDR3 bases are TGTGCCAGCAGCTCCCCTGACAGGGAATACCAAGAGCAGTTCTTC.

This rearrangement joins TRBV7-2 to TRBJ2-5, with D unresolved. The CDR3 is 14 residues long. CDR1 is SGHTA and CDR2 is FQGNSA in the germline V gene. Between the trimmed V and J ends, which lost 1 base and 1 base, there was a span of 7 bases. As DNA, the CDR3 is TGTGCCAGCAGCTTAGGGACGTTCCAAGAGACCCAGTACTTC. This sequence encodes CASSLGTFQETQYF.

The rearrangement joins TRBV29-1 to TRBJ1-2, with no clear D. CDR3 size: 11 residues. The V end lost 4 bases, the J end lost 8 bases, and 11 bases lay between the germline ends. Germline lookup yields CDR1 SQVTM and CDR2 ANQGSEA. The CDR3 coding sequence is TGCAGCGTTGCAGAATCGGGGGGCTACACCTTC. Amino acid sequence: CSVAESGGYTF.

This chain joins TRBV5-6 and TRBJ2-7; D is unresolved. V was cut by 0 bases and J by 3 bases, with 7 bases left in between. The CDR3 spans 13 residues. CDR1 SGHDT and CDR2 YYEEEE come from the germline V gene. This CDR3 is CASSLGPDYEQYF. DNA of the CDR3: TGTGCCAGCAGCTTGGGACCGGACTACGAGCAGTACTTC.

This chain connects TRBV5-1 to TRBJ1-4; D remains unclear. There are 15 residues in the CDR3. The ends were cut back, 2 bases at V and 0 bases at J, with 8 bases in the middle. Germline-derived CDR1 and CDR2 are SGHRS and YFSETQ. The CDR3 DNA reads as TGCGCCAGCAGCTTCTCGGTTGCAACTAATGAAAAACTGTTTTTT. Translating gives CASSFSVATNEKLFF.

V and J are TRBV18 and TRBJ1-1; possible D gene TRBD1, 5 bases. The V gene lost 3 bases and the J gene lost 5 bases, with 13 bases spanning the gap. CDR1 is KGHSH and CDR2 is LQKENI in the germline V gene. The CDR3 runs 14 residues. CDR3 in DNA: TGTGCCAGCTCACCGGGGGGGTCGGGAACTGAAGCTTTCTTT. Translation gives CASSPGGSGTEAFF.

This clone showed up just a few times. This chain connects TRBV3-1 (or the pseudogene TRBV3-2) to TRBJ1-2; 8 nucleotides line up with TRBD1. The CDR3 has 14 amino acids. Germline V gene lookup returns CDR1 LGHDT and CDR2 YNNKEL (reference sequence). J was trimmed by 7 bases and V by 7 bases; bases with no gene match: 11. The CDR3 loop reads CASTSRRGTGGYTF. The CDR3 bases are TGTGCCAGCACCTCCAGAAGGGGGACAGGTGGCTACACCTTC.

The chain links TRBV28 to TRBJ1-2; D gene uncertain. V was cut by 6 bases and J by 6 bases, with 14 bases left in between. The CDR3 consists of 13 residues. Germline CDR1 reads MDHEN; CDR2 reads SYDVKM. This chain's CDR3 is CASSPGAAHGYTF. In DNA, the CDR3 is TGTGCCAGCAGCCCCGGCGCAGCCCATGGCTACACCTTC.

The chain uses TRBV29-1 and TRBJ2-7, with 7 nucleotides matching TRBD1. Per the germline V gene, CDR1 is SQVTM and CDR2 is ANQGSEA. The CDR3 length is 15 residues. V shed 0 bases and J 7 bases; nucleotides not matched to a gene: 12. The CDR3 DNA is TGCAGCGTTGAAGAAGGGGGCCAGGGAACAAGTGAGCAGTACTTC. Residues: CSVEEGGQGTSEQYF.

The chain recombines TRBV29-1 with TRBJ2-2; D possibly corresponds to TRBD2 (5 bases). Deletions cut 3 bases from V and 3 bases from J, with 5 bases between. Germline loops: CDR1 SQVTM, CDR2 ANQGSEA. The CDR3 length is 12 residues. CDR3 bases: TGCAGCGTTGAGAGGGACACCGGGGAGCTGTTTTTT. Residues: CSVERDTGELFF.

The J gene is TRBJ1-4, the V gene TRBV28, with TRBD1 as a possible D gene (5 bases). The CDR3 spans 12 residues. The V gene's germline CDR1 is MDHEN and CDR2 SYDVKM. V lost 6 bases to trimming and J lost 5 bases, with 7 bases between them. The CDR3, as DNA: TGTGCCAGCAGCAGGGTCAATGAAAAACTGTTTTTT. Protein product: CASSRVNEKLFF.

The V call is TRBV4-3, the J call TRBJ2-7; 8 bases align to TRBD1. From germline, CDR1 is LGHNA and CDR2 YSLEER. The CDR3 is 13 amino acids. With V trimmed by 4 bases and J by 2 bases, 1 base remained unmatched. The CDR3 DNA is TGCGCCAGCAGCCGGGACAGGACCTACGAGCAGTACTTC. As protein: CASSRDRTYEQYF.